This TCR beta chain was identified during a study of low-dose radiotherapy and immunotherapy resistance in tumors. Whole-study context: Each fraction for Cohort 1 was 0.5 Gy, given every 2 weeks, and the total came to 6.5 Gy. Intravenous cyclophosphamide 200 mg/m2 was given every two weeks, one day before radiation and immunotherapy.

Sample time point: after trial treatment. Treatment specified: LDRT plus nivolumab, ipilimumab, low-dose cyclophosphamide and aspirin (RACIN trial). Gene-specific TRAV and TRBV primers were used for first-strand cDNA, covering alpha and beta chains. TCRs were put through approximately 20 PCR cycles of amplification with Phusion. A constant-region primer and the V-primer adapter served as the primer pair. One entry per CDR3 protein, called by TCRdb with MiXCR from the reads. The sample contains about 91,000 distinct CDR3 sequences, 20% to 25% of which appear only once. The CDR3 consists of 16 residues. The germline V gene encodes CDR1 MDHEN and CDR2 SYDVKM. Germline trimming cut 3 bases from V and 4 bases from J; bases unmatched to any gene: 8.

This sequence originates from a female donor with ovarian cancer. The sequencing here drew on PBMCs, taken after low-dose radiotherapy plus immunotherapy. The chain uses TRBV28 and TRBJ1-1; TRBD1 agrees at 10 bases. The CDR3, as DNA: TGTGCCAGCAGTTTGCACCCGGGACAGGGGATCACTGAAGCTTTCTTT. This encodes CASSLHPGQGITEAFF.